This note documents a single T cell receptor (beta chain) sequence. Its antigen remains undetermined. Per-base qualities were not stored, and no clone one base away is much larger. The data belong to a study of early T cells in non-severe SARS-CoV-2 infection (dated by TCRdb to about 2021). For context, the study as a whole: Because TCR sequencing relied on bulk RNA taken from unsorted whole blood, pairing of alpha and beta chains was not possible.

Results and caveats for the whole study, not just this receptor: VDJdb matching was skewed toward anti-spike CD8 responses and likely underestimated virus-specific expansions, missing private and CD4 specificities.

This was a case-control study nested in a cohort of healthcare workers in London, UK, who had nasopharyngeal swab PCR tests and blood samples taken every week. Healthcare workers were enrolled in the week of the UK lockdown, from 23 to 31 March 2020, and were followed every week for up to about 16 weeks. Per the germline V gene, SGHDN is the CDR1 and FVKESK is the CDR2. Including the terminal cysteine and phenylalanine, the CDR3 comprises 11 residues. The only DNA kept is the CDR3, 33 bases in frame from the first base. The germline ends are 7 bases apart after V is trimmed by 4 bases and J by 7 bases. Receptor amplification or capture employed 5' RACE. The sequencer was a NextSeq 500. In the TCR library protocol, unique molecular identifiers were attached to individual cDNA molecules to correct for PCR bias and sequencing error. Both TCR alpha and beta chains were sequenced, and tight co-correlation was observed between alpha and beta sequence abundances in each sample. Concerning the study's data processing: V gene, J gene and CDR3 annotation of TCR sequences was performed with Decombinator V4. TCRs were defined as expanded if a significant change between any two time points was detected under a Poisson model with p below 0.0001. TCR abundances were normalised to the total number of TCRs sequenced per sample and expressed as counts per million. TRAV1-2 paired with TRAJ12, TRAJ20 or TRAJ33 defined MAIT TCRs, while TRAV10 paired with TRAJ18 defined iNKT TCRs. VDJdb, accessed 1 November 2021, was searched for CMV, EBV and SARS-CoV-2 annotated TCRs, excluding TCRs annotated for multiple antigens. The public reads were reprocessed in TCRdb via fastp at Q25 and MiXCR, keeping in-frame beta chains. Each entry merges the rows of one CDR3 protein and shows their most common DNA and genes. Here the V and J calls rest on TCRdb's processing, not on the authors' analysis. Across this sample there are 65,000 to 95,000 distinct CDR3 sequences, with roughly a sixth seen only once. Of the sample, 2.5% to 3% is held by the ten largest clones.

Sequenced sample: whole blood. This sequence uses TRBV14 and TRBJ1-1, with the D gene uncertain. The receptor was isolated from an adult who was a healthcare worker with PCR-confirmed SARS-CoV-2 infection or an uninfected control (not recorded which). At the DNA level, the sequence is TGTGCCAGCAGCCGAGGGTTTGAAGCTTTCTTT. Its protein reads: CASSRGFEAFF. When the CDR3 is completed using the reference TRBV14 and TRBJ1-1 genes on either side, the full variable domain is EAGVTQFPSHSVIEKGQTVTLRCDPISGHDNLYWYRRVMGKEIKFLLHFVKESKQDESGMPNNRFLAERTGGTYSTLKVQPAELEDSGVYFCASSRGFEAFFGQGTRLTVV.